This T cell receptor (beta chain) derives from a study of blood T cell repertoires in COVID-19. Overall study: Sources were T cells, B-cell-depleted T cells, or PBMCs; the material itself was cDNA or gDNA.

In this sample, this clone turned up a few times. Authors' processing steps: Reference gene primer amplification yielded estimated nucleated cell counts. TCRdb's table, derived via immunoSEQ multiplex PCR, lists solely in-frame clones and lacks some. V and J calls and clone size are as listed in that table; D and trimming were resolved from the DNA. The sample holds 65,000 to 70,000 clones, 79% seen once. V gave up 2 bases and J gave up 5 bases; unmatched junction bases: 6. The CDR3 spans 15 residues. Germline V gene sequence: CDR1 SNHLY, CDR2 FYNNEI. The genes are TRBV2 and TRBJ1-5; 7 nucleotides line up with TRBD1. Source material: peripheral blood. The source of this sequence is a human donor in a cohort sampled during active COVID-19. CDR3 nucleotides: TGTGCCAGCAGTGAAAAGCTCGACAGGGATCAGCCCCAGCATTTT. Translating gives CASSEKLDRDQPQHF. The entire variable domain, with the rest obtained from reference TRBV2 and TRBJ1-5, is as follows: EPEVTQTPSHQVTQMGQEVILRCVPISNHLYFYWYRQILGQKVEFLVSFYNNEISEKSEIFDDQFSVERPDGSNFTLKIRSTKLEDSAMYFCASSEKLDRDQPQHFGDGTRLSIL.